Presented here are 3 T cell receptor beta chains from one specimen sequenced in a study of blood T cells in healthy people across ages. Primers used in a second PCR of roughly 6 to 11 cycles were a sample-barcoded 5' primer and a J-beta primer mix. One entry per CDR3 protein results from TCRdb running MiXCR on the 5' RACE reads. The top ten clones hold around 9.6% of a sample with some 890,000 distinct CDR3 sequences, 25% to 30% of them seen once. These records were also assigned to another study, of T cells of mothers and their children.

Specimen: blood. The origin of the receptors is a woman between 40 and 55 years old in good health.

This clonotype was seen ten or more times. The chain joins TRBV6-6 to TRBJ2-7; TRBD2 is a possible D gene (5 bases). The V end lost 7 bases, the J end lost 5 bases, and 12 bases lay between the germline ends. Germline CDR1 MNHNY, CDR2 SVGAGI (reference sequence). The CDR3 is 12 amino acids. CDR3 bases: TGTGCCAGCATATCCCCCGGGAACGAGCAGTACTTC. This encodes CASISPGNEQYF.

This chain joins TRBV10-3 and TRBJ1-1; the D gene is possibly TRBD1 (6 bases). V dropped 3 bases and J dropped 1 base, with 12 bases sitting between them. In germline, CDR1 is ENHRY, CDR2 SYGVKD. The CDR3 sequence is 15 residues long. The CDR3 is CAISDSQGKNTEAFF. The CDR3 bases are TGTGCCATCAGTGACTCACAGGGAAAGAACACTGAAGCTTTCTTT.

The chain recombines TRBV20-1 with TRBJ2-2; D gene ambiguous. CDR3 length equals 15 residues. V lost 6 bases to trimming and J lost 3 bases, with 17 bases between them. Germline V gene lookup returns CDR1 DFQATT and CDR2 SNEGSKA (reference sequence). The CDR3 here is CSAPRPLTDTGELFF. In DNA form, the CDR3 reads TGCAGTGCGCCACGGCCCCTAACGGACACCGGGGAGCTGTTTTTT.